The rows below give T cell receptor beta chains drawn from one sample of a study of shared clonotypes between healthy human individuals. Some clones are missing from TCRdb's copy, which holds only in-frame ones; the method was immunoSEQ multiplex PCR. The data contain about 1.5 million clones, more than 95% of them seen just once; the ten biggest clones take up about 1%. The sample consisted of naive CD4+ T cells sorted from blood. Every receptor here comes from a man aged 30 to 45 in good health. CDR3s include the opening cysteine and the closing phenylalanine or tryptophan. A D gene is named only where the DNA matches it firmly. The size entry is marked missing in some rows and otherwise reads once, few, many or a size class.

cdr3_nt cdr3_aa v_call clone_size j_call d_call
TGTGCCATCAGGGGGACCGAAAGCTCTGGAAACACCATATATTTT CAIRGTESSGNTIYF TRBV10-3 . TRBJ1-3 .
TGTGCCAGCAGTTTTAAACTAGTTTCCTACAATGAGCAGTTCTTC CASSFKLVSYNEQFF TRBV28 once TRBJ2-1 .
TGTGCCAGCAGTTTGCCTAATCAGCCCCAGCATTTT CASSLPNQPQHF TRBV28 . TRBJ1-5 .
TGTGCCAGCAGTTCTGGAGAGAACACCGGGGAGCTGTTTTTT CASSSGENTGELFF TRBV28 . TRBJ2-2 .
TGCAGCGGCAGGGGCCGGTTTACTGAAAAACTGTTTTTT CSGRGRFTEKLFF TRBV29-1 . TRBJ1-4 .
TGTGCCAGCAGCTTACAGGGGCATACGAACACTGAAGCTTTCTTT CASSLQGHTNTEAFF TRBV6-1 . TRBJ1-1 TRBD1
TGCGCCAGCAGCTTGGGACTTTTTAATGAGCAGTTCTTC CASSLGLFNEQFF TRBV5-1 . TRBJ2-1 .
TGCAGTGCTTCCCAGACTGGATGGCAGTACTTC CSASQTGWQYF TRBV20-1 . TRBJ2-7 .
TGTGCCAGCAGCGTATTTGCAGGAGCGAACACCGGGGAGCTGTTTTTT CASSVFAGANTGELFF TRBV9 . TRBJ2-2 .
TGTGCCAGCAGCTTGCCCGTAGGTGAGACCCAGTACTTC CASSLPVGETQYF TRBV5-6 . TRBJ2-5 .
TGTGCCAGCAGCTCGACAGGGGGACAAGAGACCCAGTACTTC CASSSTGGQETQYF TRBV5-4 . TRBJ2-5 TRBD1
TGTGCCAGTAGTAAACGTTCAGGGATGAGCTCTGGAAACACCATATATTTT CASSKRSGMSSGNTIYF TRBV19 . TRBJ1-3 .
TGTGCCAGTAGTATTAGGACAGGCGCGAGGACCATATATTTT CASSIRTGARTIYF TRBV19 . TRBJ1-3 TRBD1
TGTGCCAGCAGCCTCGGACTAGCGGGAATGGAGACCCAGTACTTC CASSLGLAGMETQYF TRBV9 . TRBJ2-5 TRBD2
TGCGCCAGCAGCTTATTGGGAGGGACTAGCGGGATCGCCGAGCAGTTCTTC CASSLLGGTSGIAEQFF TRBV5-1 . TRBJ2-1 TRBD2
TGTGCCACCAGCCCACCAATACTAGCGGGGGTTAGCAATGAGCAGTTCTTC CATSPPILAGVSNEQFF TRBV15 . TRBJ2-1 TRBD2
TGTGCCAGCAGCTTCAGACTAGCGGGAAATGAGCAGTTCTTC CASSFRLAGNEQFF TRBV5-4 once TRBJ2-1 TRBD2
TGTGCCAGCAGTGTTGCCCCAATGGGGGATCTAAACCATCAGCAGTACTTC CASSVAPMGDLNHQQYF TRBV6-4 . TRBJ2-7 .
TGTGCCAGTAGGCGGACAGGCATGGAAGGCAATCAGCCCCAGCATTTT CASRRTGMEGNQPQHF TRBV19 . TRBJ1-5 TRBD1
TGTGCCAGCCAGAGGGGGTGGGTCACGCGGGAGACCCAGTACTTC CASQRGWVTRETQYF TRBV7-9 . TRBJ2-5 .
TGTGCCTGGCAGACGAGTAGCAATCAGCCCCAGCATTTT CAWQTSSNQPQHF TRBV30 . TRBJ1-5 .
TGCGCCAGCAGCCTGGGCCCAACTAATGAAAAACTGTTTTTT CASSLGPTNEKLFF TRBV5-1 . TRBJ1-4 .
TGTGCCAGCAGTCTAGGGGACAGGGGGCAGGGGCCCCAGCATTTT CASSLGDRGQGPQHF TRBV6-6 . TRBJ1-5 TRBD1
TGCGCCAGCGGCGAACAAGGGCGGGAGATCACAGATACGCAGTATTTT CASGEQGREITDTQYF TRBV5-1 . TRBJ2-3 TRBD2
TGCGCCAGCAGCTTGGTAGGAAGGTACCAAGAGACCCAGTACTTC CASSLVGRYQETQYF TRBV5-1 . TRBJ2-5 .
TGTGCCAGCACGGTGGGACAGGGTCGGCGCGAGCAGTACTTC CASTVGQGRREQYF TRBV28 . TRBJ2-7 TRBD1
TGTGCCAGCAGCTCCCGGACAGAGCTTATGAACACTGAAGCTTTCTTT CASSSRTELMNTEAFF TRBV5-6 . TRBJ1-1 .
TGTGCCAGCAGCCCCCGTCAAGCGGGAGTCGGGGAGACCCAGTACTTC CASSPRQAGVGETQYF TRBV7-9 . TRBJ2-5 TRBD2
TGTGCCAGCAGCGTAGGGGGCGGGAGGCGAAACGAGCAGTACTTC CASSVGGGRRNEQYF TRBV9 once TRBJ2-7 TRBD2
TGTGCCAGCAGTTTATACCAGGGGCTCTATGGCTACACCTTC CASSLYQGLYGYTF TRBV27 . TRBJ1-2 .
TGCGCCAGCAGCCCCGTCGGGGGTGTAGCAGATACGCAGTATTTT CASSPVGGVADTQYF TRBV5-1 . TRBJ2-3 .
TGTGCCAGCAGCTTAGCCCGCTGGGAGGGGGACGATCGGGAGCAGTACTTC CASSLARWEGDDREQYF TRBV11-2 . TRBJ2-7 .
TGCAGTGCAACGCGGGGGGATGAGCAGTACTTC CSATRGDEQYF TRBV20-1 . TRBJ2-7 TRBD2
TGTGCCAGCAGTAATAGCGGGAACTCCTACGAGCAGTACTTC CASSNSGNSYEQYF TRBV9 . TRBJ2-7 TRBD2
TGTGCCAGCAGTGGGGGGCGTGTCTACAACTATGGCTACACCTTC CASSGGRVYNYGYTF TRBV6-5 . TRBJ1-2 .
TGTGCCAGCAGCTTCGACAGGGGGAACTATGGCTACACCTTC CASSFDRGNYGYTF TRBV7-2 . TRBJ1-2 TRBD1
TGTGCCAGCAGCGAAATAAGGGGTTACCAAGAGACCCAGTACTTC CASSEIRGYQETQYF TRBV5-6 . TRBJ2-5 .
TGTGCCAGCAGCTTGGGGAGGGCCGCCGGGGAGCTGTTTTTT CASSLGRAAGELFF TRBV5-6 . TRBJ2-2 .
TGTGCCAGCAGCCAAGATCGGGGCGGGAGCAGCTCCTACGAGCAGTACTTC CASSQDRGGSSSYEQYF TRBV4-2 . TRBJ2-7 TRBD2
TGTGCCAGCAGCCAAGTAAGGGGAAACACTGAAGCTTTCTTT CASSQVRGNTEAFF TRBV14 . TRBJ1-1 .